The entry below gives a single T cell receptor beta chain sequence along with its context. The ends were cut back, 0 bases at V and 4 bases at J, with 10 bases in the middle. Germline assignment: CDR1 LGHNA and CDR2 YSLEER. The CDR3 sequence is 14 residues long. In the naive CD8 group, cells lacked CD45RO and were positively selected for CCR7, so terminally differentiated effector memory CD45RA+ cells were left out. Method: immunoSEQ multiplex PCR; TCRdb's copy keeps in-frame clones and lacks some. The sample includes under 1 million clones, roughly 96% seen only once; the top ten take roughly 0.23%. These data are taken from a study of shared clonotypes between healthy human individuals. Study in general: CD4 naive cells filled three plates per donor, CD4 memory three, CD8 naive two and CD8 memory one.

This receptor was obtained from a man aged 25-45 years in good health. The chain employs TRBV4-3 and TRBJ2-7, with a tentative D call TRBD1 (6 bases). Input material: naive CD8+ T cells sorted from blood. The CDR3 nucleotides are TGCGCCAGCAGCCAAGAATGGCAGGGGTACGAGCAGTACTTC. Encoded protein: CASSQEWQGYEQYF.